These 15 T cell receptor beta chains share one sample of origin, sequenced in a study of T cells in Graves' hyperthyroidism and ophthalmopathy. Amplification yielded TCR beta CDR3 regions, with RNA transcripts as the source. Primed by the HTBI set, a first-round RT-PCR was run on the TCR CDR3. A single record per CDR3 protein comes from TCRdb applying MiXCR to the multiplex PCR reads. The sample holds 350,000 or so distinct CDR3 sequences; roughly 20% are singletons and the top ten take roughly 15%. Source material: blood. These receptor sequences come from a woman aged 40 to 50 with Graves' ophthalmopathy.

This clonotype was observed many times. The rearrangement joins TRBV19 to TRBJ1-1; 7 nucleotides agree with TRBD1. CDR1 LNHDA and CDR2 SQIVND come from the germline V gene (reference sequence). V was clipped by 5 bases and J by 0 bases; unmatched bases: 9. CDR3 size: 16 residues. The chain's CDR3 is CASSSDRVALNTEAFF. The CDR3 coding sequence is TGTGCCAGTAGTTCCGACAGGGTGGCCCTGAACACTGAAGCTTTCTTT.

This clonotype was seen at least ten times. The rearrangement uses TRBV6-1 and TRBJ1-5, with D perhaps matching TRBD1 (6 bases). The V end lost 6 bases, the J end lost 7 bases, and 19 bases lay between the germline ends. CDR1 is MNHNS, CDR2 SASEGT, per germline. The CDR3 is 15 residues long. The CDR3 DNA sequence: TGTGCCAGCAGGGACAGCGTAACTGGAGGGCAGCCCCAGCATTTT. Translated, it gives CASRDSVTGGQPQHF.

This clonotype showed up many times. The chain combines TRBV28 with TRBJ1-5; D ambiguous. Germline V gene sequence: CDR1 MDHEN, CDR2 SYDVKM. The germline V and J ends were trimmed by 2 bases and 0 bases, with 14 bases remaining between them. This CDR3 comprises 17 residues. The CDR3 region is CASSLKAEVDSNQPQHF. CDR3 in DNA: TGTGCCAGCAGTTTAAAGGCTGAGGTGGATAGCAATCAGCCCCAGCATTTT.

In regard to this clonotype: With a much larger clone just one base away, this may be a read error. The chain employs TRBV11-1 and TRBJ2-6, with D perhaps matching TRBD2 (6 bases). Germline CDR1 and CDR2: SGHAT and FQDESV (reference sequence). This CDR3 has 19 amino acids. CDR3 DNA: TGTGCCAGCCGCTTATGGTCGGGGGTATCAGCTCCTGGGGCCAACGTCCTGACTTTC. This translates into CASRLWSGVSAPGANVLTF. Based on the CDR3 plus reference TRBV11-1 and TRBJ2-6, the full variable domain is EAEVAQSPRYKITEKSQAVAFWCDPISGHATLYWYRQILGQGPELLVQFQDESVVDDSQLPKDRFSAERLKGVDSTLKIQPAELGDSAMYLCASRLWSGVSAPGANVLTFGAGSRLTVL.

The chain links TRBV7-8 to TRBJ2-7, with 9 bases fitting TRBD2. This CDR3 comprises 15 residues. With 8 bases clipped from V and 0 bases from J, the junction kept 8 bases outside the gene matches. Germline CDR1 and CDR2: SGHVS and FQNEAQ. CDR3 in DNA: TGTGCCAGCGGAATAGCGGGAGACTTCTCCTACGAGCAGTACTTC. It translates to CASGIAGDFSYEQYF.

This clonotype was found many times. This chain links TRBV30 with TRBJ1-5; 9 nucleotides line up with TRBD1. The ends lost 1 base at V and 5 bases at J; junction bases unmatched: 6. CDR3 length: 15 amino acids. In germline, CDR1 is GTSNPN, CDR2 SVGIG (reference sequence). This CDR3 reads CAWSASWTGDQPQHF. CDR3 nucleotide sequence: TGTGCCTGGAGTGCTTCGTGGACAGGGGATCAGCCCCAGCATTTT.

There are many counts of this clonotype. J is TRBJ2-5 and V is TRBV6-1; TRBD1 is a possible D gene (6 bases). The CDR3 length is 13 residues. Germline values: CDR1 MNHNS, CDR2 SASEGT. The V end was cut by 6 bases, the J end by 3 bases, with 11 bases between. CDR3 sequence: CASRTGRKETQYF. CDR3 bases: TGTGCCAGCAGGACAGGTCGGAAAGAGACCCAGTACTTC.

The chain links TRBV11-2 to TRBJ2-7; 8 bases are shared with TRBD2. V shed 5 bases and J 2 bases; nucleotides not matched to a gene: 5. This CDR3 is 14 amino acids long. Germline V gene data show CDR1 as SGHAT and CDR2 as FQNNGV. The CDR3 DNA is TGTGCCAGCAGCACCGGGGGGGCTCCCTACGAGCAGTACGTC. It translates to CASSTGGAPYEQYV.

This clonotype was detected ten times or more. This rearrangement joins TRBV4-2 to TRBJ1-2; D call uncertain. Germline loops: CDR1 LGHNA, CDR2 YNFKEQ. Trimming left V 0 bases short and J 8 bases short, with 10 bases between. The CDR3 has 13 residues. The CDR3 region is CASSQDQYRGYTF. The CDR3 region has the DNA TGTGCCAGCAGCCAAGACCAATATCGGGGCTACACCTTC.

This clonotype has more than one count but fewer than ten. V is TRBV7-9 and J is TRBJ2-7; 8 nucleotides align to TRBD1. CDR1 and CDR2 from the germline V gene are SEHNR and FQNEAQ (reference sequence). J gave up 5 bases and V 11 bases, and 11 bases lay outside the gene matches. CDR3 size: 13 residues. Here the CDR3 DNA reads TGTGCCGGAGCTCAGGGGGCGGTCGACGAGCAGTACTTC. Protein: CAGAQGAVDEQYF.

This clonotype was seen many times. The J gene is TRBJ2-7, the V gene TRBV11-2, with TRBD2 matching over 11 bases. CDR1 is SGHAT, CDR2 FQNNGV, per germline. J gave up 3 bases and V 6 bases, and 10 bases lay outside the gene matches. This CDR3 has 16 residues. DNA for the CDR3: TGTGCCAGCAGTGGTTTAGCGGGAGGGCCGTTCTACGAGCAGTACTTC. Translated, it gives CASSGLAGGPFYEQYF.

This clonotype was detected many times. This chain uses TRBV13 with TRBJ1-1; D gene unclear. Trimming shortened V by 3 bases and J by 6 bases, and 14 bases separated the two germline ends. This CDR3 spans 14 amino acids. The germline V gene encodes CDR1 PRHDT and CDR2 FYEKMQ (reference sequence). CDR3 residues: CASSFSRMSAEAFF. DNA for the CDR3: TGTGCCAGCAGCTTCTCCAGGATGAGCGCTGAAGCTTTCTTT.

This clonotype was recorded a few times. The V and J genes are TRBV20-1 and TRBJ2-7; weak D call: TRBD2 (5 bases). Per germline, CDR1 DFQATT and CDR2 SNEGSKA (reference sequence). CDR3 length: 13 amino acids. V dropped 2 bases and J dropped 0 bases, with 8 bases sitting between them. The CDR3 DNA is TGCAGTGCTAGACGGGAAAGCTCCTACGAGCAGTACTTC. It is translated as CSARRESSYEQYF.

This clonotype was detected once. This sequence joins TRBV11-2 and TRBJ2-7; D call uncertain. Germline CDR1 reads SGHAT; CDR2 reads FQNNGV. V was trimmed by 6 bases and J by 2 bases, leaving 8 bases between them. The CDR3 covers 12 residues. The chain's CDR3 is CASSQRTYEQYF. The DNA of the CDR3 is TGTGCCAGCAGTCAAAGGACCTACGAGCAGTACTTC.

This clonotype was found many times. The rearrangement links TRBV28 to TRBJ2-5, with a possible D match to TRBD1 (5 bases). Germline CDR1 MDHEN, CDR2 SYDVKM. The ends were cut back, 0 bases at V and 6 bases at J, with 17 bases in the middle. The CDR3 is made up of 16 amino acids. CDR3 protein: CASSLWLGQGRKTQYF. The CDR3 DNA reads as TGTGCCAGCAGTTTATGGCTGGGGCAGGGCAGAAAGACCCAGTACTTC.